The sequence of this T cell receptor beta chain was determined in a study of CD8 T cells in ankylosing spondylitis. Deletions cut 9 bases from V and 3 bases from J, with 12 bases between. Per germline, CDR1 WSHSY and CDR2 SAAADI. The CDR3 length is 12 residues. In the case of this clonotype: What it binds is not known.

Study outcomes and limitations: Reactive arthritis synovial fluid and blood previously showed some of these motif variants. In ankylosing spondylitis blood, a motif of seven or eight highly homologous TCR beta variants appeared characteristic.

TCRdb reprocessed the 5' RACE reads with MiXCR, giving one entry per CDR3 protein. The repertoire holds approximately 500,000 distinct CDR3 sequences, about 13% seen once, with approximately 7% in the top ten. The clonotype was recovered from a male donor with ankylosing spondylitis. The specimen sequenced was blood, either unsorted or a sorted T cell fraction (not recorded which). This chain uses TRBV10-2 with TRBJ2-7, with D tentatively TRBD1 (6 bases). The CDR3 DNA sequence: TGCGCCAGTCGGGACATTTTCTACGAGCAGTACTTC. Its translation: CASRDIFYEQYF.